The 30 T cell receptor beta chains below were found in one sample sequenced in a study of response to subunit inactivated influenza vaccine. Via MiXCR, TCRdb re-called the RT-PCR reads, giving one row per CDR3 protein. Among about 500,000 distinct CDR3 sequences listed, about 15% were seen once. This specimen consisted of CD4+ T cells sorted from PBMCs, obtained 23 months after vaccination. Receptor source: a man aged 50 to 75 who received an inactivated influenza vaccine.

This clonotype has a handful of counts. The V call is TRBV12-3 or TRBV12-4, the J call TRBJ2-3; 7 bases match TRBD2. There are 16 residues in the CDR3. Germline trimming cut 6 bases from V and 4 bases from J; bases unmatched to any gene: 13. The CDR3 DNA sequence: TGTGCCAGCAGCCCTGTTGGGGGGGGATTGGCAGATACGCAGTATTTT. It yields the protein CASSPVGGGLADTQYF.

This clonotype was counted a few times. In DNA form, the CDR3 reads TGTGCCAGCAGCGTAAACGGACTCGAAAATCAGCCCCAGCATTTT. It is translated as CASSVNGLENQPQHF. The chain has TRBV9 and TRBJ1-5; D is unresolved. The CDR3 consists of 15 residues. Germline lookup yields CDR1 SGDLS and CDR2 YYNGEE. With 1 base removed from V and 4 bases from J, the gap between germline ends came to 12 bases.

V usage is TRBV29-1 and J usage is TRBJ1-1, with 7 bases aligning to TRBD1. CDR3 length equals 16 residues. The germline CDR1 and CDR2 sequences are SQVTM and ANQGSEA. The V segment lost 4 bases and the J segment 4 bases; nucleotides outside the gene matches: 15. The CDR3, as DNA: TGCAGCGTTGGAGACAGGGTGGCGGTCCGGGGCACTGAAGCTTTCTTT. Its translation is CSVGDRVAVRGTEAFF.

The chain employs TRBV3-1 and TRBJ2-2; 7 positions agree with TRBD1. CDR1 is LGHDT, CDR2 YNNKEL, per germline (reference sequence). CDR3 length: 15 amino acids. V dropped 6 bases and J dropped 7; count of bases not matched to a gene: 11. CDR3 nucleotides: TGTGCCAGCAGTCCAACGACAGGGAGTGGCGGGGAGCTGTTTTTT. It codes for CASSPTTGSGGELFF.

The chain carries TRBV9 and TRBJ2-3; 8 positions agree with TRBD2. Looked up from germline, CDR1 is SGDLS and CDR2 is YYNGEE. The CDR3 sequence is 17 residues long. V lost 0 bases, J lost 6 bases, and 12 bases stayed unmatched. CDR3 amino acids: CASSVVQREQPSDTQYF. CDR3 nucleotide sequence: TGTGCCAGCAGCGTAGTTCAGCGGGAGCAACCCTCGGATACGCAGTATTTT.

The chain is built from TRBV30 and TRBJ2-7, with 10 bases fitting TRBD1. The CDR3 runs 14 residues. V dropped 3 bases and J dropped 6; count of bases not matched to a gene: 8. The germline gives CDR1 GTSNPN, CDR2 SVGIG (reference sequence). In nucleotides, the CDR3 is TGTGCCTGGAGGATGGACAGGGGGTCGGCCGAGCAGTACTTC. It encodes CAWRMDRGSAEQYF.

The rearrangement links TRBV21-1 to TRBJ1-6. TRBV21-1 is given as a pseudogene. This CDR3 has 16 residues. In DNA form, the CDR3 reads TGTGCCAGCAGAGAGGGACGCTTAGTCGATAATTCACCCCTCCACTTT. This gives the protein CASREGRLVDNSPLHF.

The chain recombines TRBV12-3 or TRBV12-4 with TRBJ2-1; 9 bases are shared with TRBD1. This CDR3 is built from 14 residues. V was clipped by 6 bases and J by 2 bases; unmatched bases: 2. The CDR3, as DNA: TGTGCCAGCAGCGACAGGGGGACCTACAATGAGCAGTTCTTC. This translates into CASSDRGTYNEQFF.

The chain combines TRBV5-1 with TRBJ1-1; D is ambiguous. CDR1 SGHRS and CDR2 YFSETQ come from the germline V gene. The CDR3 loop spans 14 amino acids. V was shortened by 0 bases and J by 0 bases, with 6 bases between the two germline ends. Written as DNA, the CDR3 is TGCGCCAGCAGCTTGGAGGCGGTGAACACTGAAGCTTTCTTT. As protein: CASSLEAVNTEAFF.

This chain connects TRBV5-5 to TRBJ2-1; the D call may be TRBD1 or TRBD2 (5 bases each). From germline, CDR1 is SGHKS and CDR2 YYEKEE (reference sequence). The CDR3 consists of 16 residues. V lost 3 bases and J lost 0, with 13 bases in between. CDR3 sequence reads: CASSYLGASSYNEQFF. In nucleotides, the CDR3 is TGTGCCAGCAGCTACCTCGGGGCGAGCTCCTACAATGAGCAGTTCTTC.

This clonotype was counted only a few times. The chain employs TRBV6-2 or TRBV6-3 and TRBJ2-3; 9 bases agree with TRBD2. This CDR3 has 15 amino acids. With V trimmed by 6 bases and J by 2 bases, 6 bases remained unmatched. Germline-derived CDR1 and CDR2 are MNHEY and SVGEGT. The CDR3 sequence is CASRRSGRNTDTQYF. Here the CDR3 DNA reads TGTGCCAGCAGGAGAAGCGGGAGGAACACAGATACGCAGTATTTT.

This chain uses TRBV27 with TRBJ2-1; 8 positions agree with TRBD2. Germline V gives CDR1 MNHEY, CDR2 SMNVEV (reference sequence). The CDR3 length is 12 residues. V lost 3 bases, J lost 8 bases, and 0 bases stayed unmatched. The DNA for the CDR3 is TGTGCCAGCAGTTTGCGGGGGGATGAGCAGTTCTTC. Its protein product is CASSLRGDEQFF.

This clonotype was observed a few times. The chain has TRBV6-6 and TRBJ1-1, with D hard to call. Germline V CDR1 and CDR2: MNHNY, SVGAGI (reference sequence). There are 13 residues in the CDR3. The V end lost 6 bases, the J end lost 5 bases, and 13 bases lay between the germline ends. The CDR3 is CASSLTLGTEAFF. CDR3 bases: TGTGCCAGCAGCCTGACATTGGGAACTGAAGCTTTCTTT.

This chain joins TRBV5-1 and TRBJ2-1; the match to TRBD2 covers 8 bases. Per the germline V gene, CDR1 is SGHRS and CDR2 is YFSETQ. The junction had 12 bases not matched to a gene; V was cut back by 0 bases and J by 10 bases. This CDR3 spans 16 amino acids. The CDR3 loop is CASSLAALAGIGEQFF. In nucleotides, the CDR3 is TGCGCCAGCAGCTTGGCCGCCCTAGCGGGCATCGGCGAGCAGTTCTTC.

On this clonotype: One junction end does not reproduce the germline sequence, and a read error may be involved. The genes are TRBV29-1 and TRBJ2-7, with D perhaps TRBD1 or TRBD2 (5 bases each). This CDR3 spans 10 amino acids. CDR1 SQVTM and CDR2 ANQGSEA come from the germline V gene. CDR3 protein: CSAVTGRRGF. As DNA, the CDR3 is TGCAGCGCTGTAACGGGGCGACGTGGCTTC.

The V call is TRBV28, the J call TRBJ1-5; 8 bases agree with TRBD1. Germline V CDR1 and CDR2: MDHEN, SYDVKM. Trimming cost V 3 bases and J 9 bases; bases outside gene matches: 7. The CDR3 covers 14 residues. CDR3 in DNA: TGTGCCAGCAGTTTGCAGGGGGCTCCGAGGCCCCAGCATTTT. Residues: CASSLQGAPRPQHF.

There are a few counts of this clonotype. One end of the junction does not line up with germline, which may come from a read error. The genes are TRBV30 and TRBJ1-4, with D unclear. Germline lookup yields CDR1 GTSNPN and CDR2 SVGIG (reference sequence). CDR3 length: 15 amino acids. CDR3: CAWGVPRLGGEKLFF. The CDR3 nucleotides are TGTGCCTGGGGTGTACCCCGGCTAGGAGGGGAAAAACTGTTTTTT.

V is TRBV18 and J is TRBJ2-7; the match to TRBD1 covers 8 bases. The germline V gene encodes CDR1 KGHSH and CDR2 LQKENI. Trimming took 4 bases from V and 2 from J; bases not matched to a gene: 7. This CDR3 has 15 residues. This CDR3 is CASSQNRGNPYEQYF. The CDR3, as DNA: TGTGCCAGCTCACAAAACAGGGGGAATCCCTACGAGCAGTACTTC.

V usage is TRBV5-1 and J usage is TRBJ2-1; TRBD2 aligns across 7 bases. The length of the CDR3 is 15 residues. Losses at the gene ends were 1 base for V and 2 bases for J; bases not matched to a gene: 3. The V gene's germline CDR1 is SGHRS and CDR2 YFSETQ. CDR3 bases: TGCGCCAGCAGCTTGAAGCGGGATCCCTACAATGAGCAGTTCTTC. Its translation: CASSLKRDPYNEQFF. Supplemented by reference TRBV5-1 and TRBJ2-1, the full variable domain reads KAGVTQTPRYLIKTRGQQVTLSCSPISGHRSVSWYQQTPGQGLQFLFEYFSETQRNKGNFPGRFSGRQFSNSRSEMNVSTLELGDSALYLCASSLKRDPYNEQFFGPGTRLTVL.

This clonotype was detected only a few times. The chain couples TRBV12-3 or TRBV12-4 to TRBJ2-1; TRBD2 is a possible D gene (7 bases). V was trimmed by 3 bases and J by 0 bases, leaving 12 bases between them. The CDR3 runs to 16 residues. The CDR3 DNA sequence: TGTGCCAGCAGTTTCTCCGGGGGGCGCTCCTACAATGAGCAGTTCTTC. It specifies CASSFSGGRSYNEQFF.

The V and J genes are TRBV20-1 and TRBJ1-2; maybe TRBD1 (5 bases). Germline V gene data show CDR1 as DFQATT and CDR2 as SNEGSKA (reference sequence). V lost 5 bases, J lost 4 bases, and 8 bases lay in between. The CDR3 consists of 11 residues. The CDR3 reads CSAGGVYGYTF. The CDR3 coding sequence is TGCAGTGCTGGGGGGGTCTATGGCTACACCTTC.

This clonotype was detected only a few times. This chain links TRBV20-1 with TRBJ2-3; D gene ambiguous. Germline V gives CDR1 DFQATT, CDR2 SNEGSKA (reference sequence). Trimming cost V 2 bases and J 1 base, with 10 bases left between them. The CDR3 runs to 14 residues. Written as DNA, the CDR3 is TGCAGTGCTAGACAGTCAGACGGCACAGATACGCAGTATTTT. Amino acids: CSARQSDGTDTQYF.

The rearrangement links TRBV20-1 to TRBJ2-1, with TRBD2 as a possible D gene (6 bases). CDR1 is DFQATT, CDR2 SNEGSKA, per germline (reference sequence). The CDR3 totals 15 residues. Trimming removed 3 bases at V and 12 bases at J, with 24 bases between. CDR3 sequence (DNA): TGCAGTGCTAGCCCTGTCGGGGGACGAAACCTACGGCAGTTCTTC. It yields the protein CSASPVGGRNLRQFF.

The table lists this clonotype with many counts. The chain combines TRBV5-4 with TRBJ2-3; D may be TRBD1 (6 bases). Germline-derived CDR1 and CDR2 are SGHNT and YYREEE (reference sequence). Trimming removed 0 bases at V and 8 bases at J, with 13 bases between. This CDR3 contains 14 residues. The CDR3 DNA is TGTGCCAGCAGCTTGGGTCAGGGGCGTGGTACGCAGTATTTT. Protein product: CASSLGQGRGTQYF. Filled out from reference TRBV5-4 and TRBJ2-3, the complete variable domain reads ETGVTQSPTHLIKTRGQQVTLRCSSQSGHNTVSWYQQALGQGPQFIFQYYREEENGRGNFPPRFSGLQFPNYSSELNVNALELDDSALYLCASSLGQGRGTQYFGPGTRLTVL.

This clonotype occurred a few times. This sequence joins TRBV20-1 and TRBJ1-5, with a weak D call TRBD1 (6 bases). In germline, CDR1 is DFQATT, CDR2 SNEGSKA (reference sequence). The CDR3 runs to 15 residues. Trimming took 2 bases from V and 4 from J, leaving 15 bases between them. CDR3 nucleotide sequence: TGCAGTGCTAGATTACAGGGAAGCCGGAATCAGCCCCAGCATTTT. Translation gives CSARLQGSRNQPQHF.

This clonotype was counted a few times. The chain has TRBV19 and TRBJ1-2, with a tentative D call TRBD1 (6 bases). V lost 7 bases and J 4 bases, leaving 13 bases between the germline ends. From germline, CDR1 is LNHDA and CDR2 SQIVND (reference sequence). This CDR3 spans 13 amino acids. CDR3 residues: CASTPGAIYGYTF. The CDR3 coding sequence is TGTGCCAGTACCCCAGGGGCAATCTATGGCTACACCTTC.

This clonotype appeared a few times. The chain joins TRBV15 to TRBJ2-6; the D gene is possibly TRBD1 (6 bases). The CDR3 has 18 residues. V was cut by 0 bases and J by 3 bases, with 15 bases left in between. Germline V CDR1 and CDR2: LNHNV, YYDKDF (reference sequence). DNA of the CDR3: TGTGCCACCAGCAGAGATTATGTCAGGGGACATGGGGCCAACGTCCTGACTTTC. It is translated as CATSRDYVRGHGANVLTF. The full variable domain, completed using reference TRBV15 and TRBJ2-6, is DAMVIQNPRYQVTQFGKPVTLSCSQTLNHNVMYWYQQKSSQAPKLLFHYYDKDFNNEADTPDNFQSRRPNTSFCFLDIRSPGLGDTAMYLCATSRDYVRGHGANVLTFGAGSRLTVL.

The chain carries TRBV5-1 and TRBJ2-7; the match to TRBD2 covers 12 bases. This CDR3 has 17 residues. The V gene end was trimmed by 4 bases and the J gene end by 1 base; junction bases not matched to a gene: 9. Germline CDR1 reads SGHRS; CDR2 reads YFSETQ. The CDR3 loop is CASSVGTGTSGSYEQYF. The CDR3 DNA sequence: TGCGCCAGCAGCGTCGGGACAGGGACTAGCGGGTCCTACGAGCAGTACTTC.

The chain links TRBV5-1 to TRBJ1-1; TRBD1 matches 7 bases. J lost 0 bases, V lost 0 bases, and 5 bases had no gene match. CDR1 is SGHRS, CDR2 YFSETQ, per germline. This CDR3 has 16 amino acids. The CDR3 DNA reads TGCGCCAGCAGCTTGGACGGGACAGCTTTGAACACTGAAGCTTTCTTT. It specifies CASSLDGTALNTEAFF.

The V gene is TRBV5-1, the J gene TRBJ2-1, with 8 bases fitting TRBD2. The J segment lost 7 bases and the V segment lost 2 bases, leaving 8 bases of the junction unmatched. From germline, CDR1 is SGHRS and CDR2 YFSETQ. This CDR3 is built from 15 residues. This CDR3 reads CASSFGQGGRNEQFF. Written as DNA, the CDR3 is TGCGCCAGCAGCTTCGGGCAGGGCGGGAGGAATGAGCAGTTCTTC. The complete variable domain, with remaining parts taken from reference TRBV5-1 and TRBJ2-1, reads KAGVTQTPRYLIKTRGQQVTLSCSPISGHRSVSWYQQTPGQGLQFLFEYFSETQRNKGNFPGRFSGRQFSNSRSEMNVSTLELGDSALYLCASSFGQGGRNEQFFGPGTRLTVL.